This passage covers 20 T cell receptor beta chains from one sample sequenced in a study of control samples from healthy donors and cancer patients (dated by TCRdb to 2020 to 2021). Libraries came from the immunoSEQ multiplex PCR assay. TCRdb obtained this table from immuneACCESS and retained in-frame rearrangements with V and J assigned. These tables miss some clones; where compared with another copy, unresolved V genes account for less than half of the shortfall, and the remainder is unexplained. This sample comprises approximately 100,000 clones, about 89% of them detected only once. The ten top clones hold 15% to 20% of the sample. The sample comprised PBMCs. Receptors originate from a man aged 60-69 years with lung cancer.

The chain is built from TRBV30 and TRBJ1-2; 7 positions match TRBD1. Germline trimming cut 3 bases from V and 7 bases from J; bases unmatched to any gene: 8. CDR3 size: 13 residues. CDR1 is GTSNPN and CDR2 is SVGIG in the germline V gene (reference sequence). The CDR3 loop reads CAWSAQTGSGYTF. In DNA form, the CDR3 reads TGTGCCTGGAGCGCCCAGACAGGGAGTGGCTACACCTTC.

The V gene is TRBV27, the J gene TRBJ1-2; tentatively, D is TRBD1 (6 bases). This CDR3 has 14 residues. The germline V gene has CDR1 MNHEY and CDR2 SMNVEV (reference sequence). The V end was cut by 2 bases, the J end by 7 bases, with 14 bases between. The CDR3 DNA reads as TGTGCCAGCAGTTTAATTTATGGGGGCAGTGGCTACACCTTC. It yields the protein CASSLIYGGSGYTF.

This sequence joins TRBV24-1 and TRBJ2-5; D gene unclear. V lost 4 bases and J 3 bases, leaving 11 bases between the germline ends. Germline values: CDR1 KGHDR, CDR2 SFDVKD. The CDR3 totals 14 residues. As DNA, the CDR3 is TGTGCCACCAGTGACCCCGGAGCAGAAGAGACCCAGTACTTC. It translates to CATSDPGAEETQYF.

This chain connects TRBV7-9 to TRBJ1-1; no clear D gene. Per germline, CDR1 SEHNR and CDR2 FQNEAQ (reference sequence). The CDR3 has 15 residues. The V and J ends lost 3 bases and 3 bases respectively, with 14 bases between them. The CDR3 here is CASSFYRPADTEAFF. Written as DNA, the CDR3 is TGTGCCAGCAGCTTTTATCGTCCCGCGGACACTGAAGCTTTCTTT.

As concerns this clone: Other DNA sequences from this sample encode an identical CDR3 as well. The chain couples TRBV7-9 to TRBJ1-5; D remains unclear. Trimming left V 1 base short and J 0 bases short, with 7 bases between. This CDR3 is 15 amino acids long. Germline CDR1 and CDR2: SEHNR and FQNEAQ (reference sequence). The CDR3 DNA is TGTGCCAGCAGCTTAGGGGGTTATAGCAATCAGCCCCAGCATTTT. It encodes CASSLGGYSNQPQHF.

The chain employs TRBV5-1 and TRBJ1-6; D is possibly TRBD1 (5 bases). V lost 5 bases, J lost 7 bases, and 13 bases lay in between. The CDR3 is made up of 14 amino acids. The germline CDR1 and CDR2 sequences are SGHRS and YFSETQ. The CDR3 sequence is CASSPGTGNSPLHF. The CDR3 DNA reads as TGCGCCAGCAGTCCCGGGACTGGGAATTCACCCCTCCACTTT.

Written as DNA, the CDR3 is TGTGCCAGCAGCTTCGGGGCCGAAACTGAAGCTTTCTTT. The encoded protein is CASSFGAETEAFF. V and J are TRBV11-3 and TRBJ1-1; tentatively, D is TRBD1 (5 bases). In germline, CDR1 is SGHNT, CDR2 YENEEA. V was trimmed by 3 bases and J by 5 bases, leaving 10 bases between them. The CDR3 is 13 residues long.

This chain uses TRBV4-1 with TRBJ2-7, with D possibly matching TRBD1 (6 bases). The V end was cut by 4 bases, the J end by 2 bases, with 12 bases between. Germline CDR1 and CDR2: MGHRA and YSYEKL. The CDR3 consists of 14 residues. The CDR3 spells CASSPGTGTYEQYF. CDR3 DNA sequence: TGCGCCAGCAGCCCCGGAACAGGGACCTACGAGCAGTACTTC.

The V and J genes are TRBV28 and TRBJ1-2; 8 bases line up with TRBD1. CDR3 length equals 14 residues. The germline V gene encodes CDR1 MDHEN and CDR2 SYDVKM. The trim removed 5 bases at V and 3 bases at J, leaving 5 bases unmatched. The CDR3 bases are TGTGCCAGCAGTACTACAGGGGGAGACTATGGCTACACCTTC. It specifies CASSTTGGDYGYTF.

V gene TRBV7-9 combines with J gene TRBJ1-4; 7 bases are a match to TRBD1. V dropped 5 bases and J dropped 8; count of bases not matched to a gene: 11. This CDR3 is 15 amino acids long. The germline CDR1 and CDR2 sequences are SEHNR and FQNEAQ (reference sequence). This chain's CDR3 is CASSTTTGVVEKLFF. CDR3 nucleotides: TGTGCCAGCAGCACCACTACAGGGGTGGTGGAAAAACTGTTTTTT.

The CDR3, as DNA: TGTGCCAGCAGCTTGAGGTGGCGTACAGATACGCAGTATTTT. This gives the protein CASSLRWRTDTQYF. The rearrangement joins TRBV5-6 to TRBJ2-3; D gene unclear. The CDR3 is 14 residues long. V dropped 1 base and J dropped 3 bases, with 9 bases sitting between them. The V gene's germline CDR1 is SGHDT and CDR2 YYEEEE.

With respect to this clone: Sequence at one end of the junction differs from germline and may be a read error. CDR3 bases: TGTGCCAGCAGCCCTGGCGGCGGGCAAGAAAATTTTTTC. Its translation is CASSPGGGQENFF. The V and J genes are TRBV7-3 and TRBJ1-1; no definite D call. The length of the CDR3 is 13 residues. Germline lookup yields CDR1 SGHTA and CDR2 FQGTGA.

The rearrangement links TRBV13 to TRBJ2-3, with 12 bases identical to TRBD2. The ends lost 4 bases at V and 6 bases at J; junction bases unmatched: 8. Germline-derived CDR1 and CDR2 are PRHDT and FYEKMQ (reference sequence). CDR3 length: 16 amino acids. CDR3 in amino acids: CASSSRGLAGVDTQYF. CDR3 DNA: TGTGCCAGCAGCTCCCGGGGACTAGCGGGCGTGGATACGCAGTATTTT.

The J gene is TRBJ2-3, the V gene TRBV7-2, with 11 bases lining up with TRBD2. Germline loops: CDR1 SGHTA, CDR2 FQGNSA. V dropped 7 bases and J dropped 5; count of bases not matched to a gene: 17. CDR3 length: 18 residues. The CDR3 is CASTTISGGAGPGDTQYF. In DNA, the CDR3 is TGTGCCAGCACAACGATTAGCGGGGGGGCCGGGCCCGGAGATACGCAGTATTTT. Full variable domain (missing parts from reference TRBV7-2 and TRBJ2-3): GAGVSQSPSNKVTEKGKDVELRCDPISGHTALYWYRQSLGQGLEFLIYFQGNSAPDKSGLPSDRFSAERTGGSVSTLTIQRTQQEDSAVYLCASTTISGGAGPGDTQYFGPGTRLTVL.

This clone was seen a handful of times. V gene TRBV11-3 combines with J gene TRBJ1-6; no definite D call. The CDR3 totals 15 residues. CDR1 is SGHNT, CDR2 YENEEA, per germline. V was trimmed by 8 bases and J by 9 bases, leaving 20 bases between them. The CDR3 reads CASSAGRGSLSPLHF. As DNA, the CDR3 is TGTGCCAGCTCTGCGGGGAGAGGGTCCCTTTCACCCCTCCACTTT.

The V and J genes are TRBV19 and TRBJ2-1, with D possibly being TRBD1 (6 bases). Germline V gene lookup returns CDR1 LNHDA and CDR2 SQIVND (reference sequence). This CDR3 has 15 amino acids. V was cut by 0 bases and J by 6 bases, with 12 bases left in between. CDR3 protein: CASSIDRNRVNEQFF. The CDR3, as DNA: TGTGCCAGTAGTATAGATCGGAACAGGGTCAATGAGCAGTTCTTC. Together with reference TRBV19 and TRBJ2-1, the CDR3 gives the full variable domain: DGGITQSPKYLFRKEGQNVTLSCEQNLNHDAMYWYRQDPGQGLRLIYYSQIVNDFQKGDIAEGYSVSREKKESFPLTVTSAQKNPTAFYLCASSIDRNRVNEQFFGPGTRLTVL.

The J gene is TRBJ1-1, the V gene TRBV12-3 or TRBV12-4; no definite D call. V lost 10 bases and J lost 0, with 12 bases in between. This CDR3 is built from 13 residues. The CDR3 sequence: CATSRQVNTEAFF. CDR3 nucleotide sequence: TGTGCCACCTCCAGGCAGGTGAACACTGAAGCTTTCTTT.

This rearrangement joins TRBV7-8 to TRBJ2-2; maybe TRBD2 (6 bases). V shed 2 bases and J shed 4 bases, with 11 bases lying between them. The CDR3 loop spans 15 amino acids. Per germline, CDR1 SGHVS and CDR2 FQNEAQ. For the CDR3, the DNA is TGTGCCAGCAGCTTACTCGGGGGAGTCACCGGGGAGCTGTTTTTT. Protein product: CASSLLGGVTGELFF. The variable domain in full, with the rest retrieved from reference TRBV7-8 and TRBJ2-2, is GAGVSQSPRYKVAKRGQDVALRCDPISGHVSLFWYQQALGQGPEFLTYFQNEAQLDKSGLPSDRFFAERPEGSVSTLKIQRTQQEDSAVYLCASSLLGGVTGELFFGEGSRLTVL.

This clone was seen only a few times. This chain joins TRBV7-9 and TRBJ2-1; D is possibly TRBD2 (5 bases). V was cut by 3 bases and J by 5 bases, with 5 bases left in between. The CDR3 runs to 12 residues. Germline loops: CDR1 SEHNR, CDR2 FQNEAQ (reference sequence). This CDR3 reads CASSFGDNEQFF. The CDR3, as DNA: TGTGCCAGCAGCTTCGGGGACAATGAGCAGTTCTTC.

In DNA form, the CDR3 reads TGTGCCAGCTCAGAGGCCCCGCAGACAGGTACTACCTATGGCTACACCTTC. It translates to CASSEAPQTGTTYGYTF. V usage is TRBV6-4 and J usage is TRBJ1-2, with D possibly TRBD1 on 6 matching bases. This CDR3 has 17 residues. CDR1 is MRHNA and CDR2 is SNTAGT in the germline V gene. Trimming stripped 8 bases from V and 4 bases from J, with 26 bases between.